This is a list of T cell receptor beta chains from one sample in a study of identical twins. Via MiXCR, TCRdb re-called the 5' RACE reads, giving one row per CDR3 protein. Of about 1.7 million distinct CDR3 sequences in the sample, 32% are singletons; the top ten hold less than 0.35%. Sequencing used cord blood. Receptors were obtained from a newborn girl in good health. CDR3s leave out the opening cysteine and the closing phenylalanine or tryptophan.

j_call	v_call	cdr3_aa
TRBJ2-5	TRBV3-1	ASSRRQGIYQETQY
TRBJ1-3	TRBV20-1	SARADGSTIY
TRBJ2-3	TRBV24-1	ATSDPRQGSTDTQY
TRBJ2-7	TRBV20-1	SARDLRGSYEQY
TRBJ2-3	TRBV5-1	ASSLVWPDTQY
NA	TRBV7-9	ASSLGLDSSYNEQY
TRBJ1-4	TRBV6-2/TRBV6-3	ASTTGRATNEKLF
TRBJ1-1	TRBV24-1	ATSDLLGRSSWGGTEAF
TRBJ2-3	TRBV20-1	SARPNIRTSFTDTQY
TRBJ2-1	TRBV10-3	ATRLAGVDSSYNEQF
TRBJ2-7	TRBV7-9	ASTLPQSSYEQY
TRBJ2-5	TRBV28	ASSLRTSGQQETQY
TRBJ2-1	TRBV12-3/TRBV12-4	ASSSSGGNYNEQF
TRBJ2-2	TRBV6-2/TRBV6-3	ASTPGLAGPGELF
NA	TRBV10-3	AISAEREVSEQY
NA	TRBV29-1	SIGTSGNNEQY
TRBJ2-7	TRBV7-9	ASTQGATRDRGGEQY
TRBJ1-1	TRBV6-1	ASGPAPNTEAF